What follows are 23 T cell receptor beta chains derived from one specimen sequenced in a study of blood T cell repertoires in COVID-19. Using immunoSEQ multiplex PCR, the repertoire was profiled, and TCRdb retains in-frame clones only, with some absent. The profile shows hundreds of thousands of clones, around 90% of them singletons. Sequenced: peripheral blood. These TCRs come from a man between 60 and 75 years old who had recovered from COVID-19.

The chain has TRBV27 and TRBJ1-2, with 9 bases fitting TRBD1. From germline, CDR1 is MNHEY and CDR2 SMNVEV (reference sequence). The CDR3 consists of 15 residues. Unmatched junction bases numbered 12, after V lost 9 bases and J lost 4 bases. The CDR3 region has the DNA TGTGCCAGTAGAACCACAGGGGGCAGTCTCTATGGCTACACCTTC. The encoded protein is CASRTTGGSLYGYTF.

This chain joins TRBV6-6 and TRBJ2-5; TRBD2 is a possible D gene (6 bases). Trimming took off 6 bases at V and 0 bases at J, with 11 bases between the two ends. The CDR3 loop spans 14 amino acids. The germline CDR1 and CDR2 sequences are MNHNY and SVGAGI (reference sequence). The CDR3 sequence is CASSPTRYQETQYF. Written as DNA, the CDR3 is TGTGCCAGCAGCCCGACTAGATACCAAGAGACCCAGTACTTC.

V gene TRBV4-1 combines with J gene TRBJ2-1; perhaps TRBD2 as D (5 bases). The CDR3 consists of 17 residues. Looked up from germline, CDR1 is MGHRA and CDR2 is YSYEKL. V shed 0 bases and J shed 9 bases, with 21 bases lying between them. The CDR3 loop reads CASSQDLGQSSYGEQFF. The DNA for the CDR3 is TGCGCCAGCAGCCAAGACTTAGGGCAGTCTAGCTACGGTGAGCAGTTCTTC.

V is TRBV27 and J is TRBJ2-7, with 7 nucleotides matching TRBD1. V shed 6 bases, J shed 4 bases, and the junction held 12 bases outside the gene matches. This CDR3 region has 15 residues. CDR1 is MNHEY, CDR2 SMNVEV, per germline (reference sequence). The CDR3 reads CASSPPDRPSYEQYV. The CDR3 DNA follows: TGTGCCAGCAGCCCCCCGGACAGGCCGTCGTACGAGCAGTACGTC.

In DNA, the CDR3 is TGTGCCACCAGTGATAGGGGACAGGGGGCCGGTCAGCCCCAGCATTTT. Its translation is CATSDRGQGAGQPQHF. This rearrangement joins TRBV24-1 to TRBJ1-5, with 12 bases aligning to TRBD1. The trim removed 3 bases at V and 6 bases at J, leaving 5 bases unmatched. Looked up from germline, CDR1 is KGHDR and CDR2 is SFDVKD. This CDR3 contains 16 residues.

The chain uses TRBV12-5 and TRBJ2-1, with 15 bases identical to TRBD2. This CDR3 spans 19 amino acids. CDR1 and CDR2 (germline): LGHNT, FRNRAP. Trimming cost V 3 bases and J 2 bases; bases outside gene matches: 8. CDR3 coding DNA: TGTGCTAGTGGTTTCGGTCTAGGGACTAGCGGGGGGCCCTACAATGAGCAGTTCTTC. Its protein product is CASGFGLGTSGGPYNEQFF.

This clone was seen ten or more times. CDR3: CASSRGTEAFF. CDR3 nucleotides: TGTGCCAGCAGTAGGGGGACTGAAGCTTTCTTT. This sequence joins TRBV2 and TRBJ1-1; D might be TRBD1 (6 bases). The CDR3 spans 11 residues. Trimming pared 5 bases from V and 5 bases from J, leaving 6 bases between. Looked up from germline, CDR1 is SNHLY and CDR2 is FYNNEI.

The table lists this clone with a count of one. This chain uses TRBV5-1 with TRBJ1-3, with D perhaps TRBD1 (5 bases). CDR3 length: 15 residues. Trimming pared 4 bases from V and 3 bases from J, leaving 14 bases between. CDR1 is SGHRS, CDR2 YFSETQ, per germline. The CDR3 coding sequence is TGCGCCAGCAGCCCCCACGGGGGTGATGGAAACACCATATATTTT. Its protein is CASSPHGGDGNTIYF.

In this sample, this clone turned up once. V usage is TRBV28 and J usage is TRBJ2-3; D gene uncertain. CDR3 length equals 14 residues. The ends were cut back, 2 bases at V and 1 base at J, with 7 bases in the middle. In germline, CDR1 is MDHEN, CDR2 SYDVKM. CDR3 in DNA: TGTGCCAGCAGTTTACTCCAGGGCACAGATACGCAGTATTTT. Translation gives CASSLLQGTDTQYF.

J is TRBJ2-3 and V is TRBV3-1 (or the pseudogene TRBV3-2); 9 bases are a match to TRBD1. V was pared by 0 bases and J by 4 bases, with 5 bases of the junction left unmatched. Germline V gene data show CDR1 as LGHDT and CDR2 as YNNKEL (reference sequence). The CDR3 consists of 16 residues. In nucleotides, the CDR3 is TGTGCCAGCAGCCAAGAAGGGACAGGGTGGGCAGATACGCAGTATTTT. This sequence encodes CASSQEGTGWADTQYF.

This chain uses TRBV19 with TRBJ1-5; D is unclear. The CDR3 totals 15 residues. Trimming left V 3 bases short and J 1 base short, with 10 bases between. The germline CDR1 and CDR2 sequences are LNHDA and SQIVND (reference sequence). The CDR3 is CASSIWSMSNQPQHF. In DNA form, the CDR3 reads TGTGCCAGTAGTATTTGGAGTATGAGCAATCAGCCCCAGCATTTT.

The chain combines TRBV5-1 with TRBJ2-7, with TRBD1 matching over 12 bases. CDR1 and CDR2 from the germline V gene are SGHRS and YFSETQ. Losses at the gene ends were 4 bases for V and 4 bases for J; bases not matched to a gene: 6. The CDR3 runs 15 residues. CDR3 amino acids: CASSLGQGASYEQYF. For the CDR3, the DNA is TGCGCCAGCAGCCTGGGACAGGGGGCTTCGTACGAGCAGTACTTC.

In this sample, this clone turned up once. This chain links TRBV9 with TRBJ2-1; possibly TRBD1 for D (6 bases). The CDR3 runs to 17 residues. Deletions cut 3 bases from V and 7 bases from J, with 23 bases between. The germline gives CDR1 SGDLS, CDR2 YYNGEE. The CDR3 loop is CASSARQATTLENEQFF. CDR3 bases: TGTGCCAGCAGCGCTAGACAGGCGACCACGCTGGAGAATGAGCAGTTCTTC. Combining the CDR3 with reference TRBV9 and TRBJ2-1 gives the whole variable domain DSGVTQTPKHLITATGQRVTLRCSPRSGDLSVYWYQQSLDQGLQFLIQYYNGEERAKGNILERFSAQQFPDLHSELNLSSLELGDSALYFCASSARQATTLENEQFFGPGTRLTVL.

This sequence joins TRBV6-5 and TRBJ2-7; possibly TRBD1 for D (5 bases). V lost 7 bases and J lost 2, with 12 bases in between. The CDR3 is made up of 13 amino acids. Per the germline V gene, CDR1 is MNHEY and CDR2 is SVGAGI. CDR3 residues: CASTRTSPYEQYV. DNA of the CDR3: TGTGCCAGCACTCGGACATCACCCTACGAGCAGTACGTC.

This chain connects TRBV7-2 to TRBJ2-2, with D perhaps matching TRBD2 (5 bases). This CDR3 is built from 13 residues. Between the trimmed V and J ends, which lost 2 bases and 9 bases, there was a span of 10 bases. CDR1 and CDR2 from the germline V gene are SGHTA and FQGNSA. The CDR3 nucleotides are TGTGCCAGCAGCTTAAGGCTAGCCCGGGAGCTGTTTTTT. It translates to CASSLRLARELFF.

This CDR3 reads CASSTGTSSSGANVLTF. CDR3 nucleotides: TGCGCCAGCAGCACAGGGACATCAAGCTCTGGGGCCAACGTCCTGACTTTC. The chain uses TRBV5-1 and TRBJ2-6; D possibly corresponds to TRBD1 (6 bases). V dropped 4 bases and J dropped 0 bases, with 14 bases sitting between them. CDR1 and CDR2 from the germline V gene are SGHRS and YFSETQ. CDR3 length: 17 residues.

The chain carries TRBV19 and TRBJ1-1; weak D call: TRBD1 (5 bases). This CDR3 has 14 amino acids. Germline CDR1 reads LNHDA; CDR2 reads SQIVND (reference sequence). Trimming removed 7 bases from V and 1 base from J, with 13 bases in between. CDR3: CASTWRGSNTEAFF. The CDR3 DNA follows: TGTGCCAGTACCTGGCGGGGGTCGAACACTGAAGCTTTCTTT.

The chain recombines TRBV6-5 with TRBJ2-2; D unresolved. V was clipped by 6 bases and J by 4 bases, with 9 bases between them. The CDR3 has 13 residues. CDR1 and CDR2 (germline): MNHEY, SVGAGI. The CDR3 region has the DNA TGTGCCAGCAGGCGTTCTCTCACCGGGGAGCTGTTTTTT. It encodes CASRRSLTGELFF.

V usage is TRBV27 and J usage is TRBJ2-1, with 8 bases matching TRBD1. Germline V gene data show CDR1 as MNHEY and CDR2 as SMNVEV (reference sequence). V lost 6 bases to trimming and J lost 6 bases; unmatched junction nucleotides: 4. The CDR3 spans 13 residues. CDR3: CASRATGVNEQFF. For the CDR3, the DNA is TGTGCCAGCAGGGCGACAGGGGTCAATGAGCAGTTCTTC.

The CDR3 loop is CASSGGQGRTEAFF. CDR3 sequence (DNA): TGTGCCAGCAGCGGTGGACAGGGGCGCACTGAAGCTTTCTTT. The gene calls are TRBV28 and TRBJ1-1, with 9 positions matching TRBD1. The CDR3 runs 14 residues. In germline, CDR1 is MDHEN, CDR2 SYDVKM. V lost 6 bases to trimming and J lost 4 bases; unmatched junction nucleotides: 6.

The chain carries TRBV13 and TRBJ1-3; D not resolved. Germline V lookup: CDR1 PRHDT, CDR2 FYEKMQ (reference sequence). This CDR3 region has 14 residues. The V gene lost 2 bases and the J gene lost 0 bases, with 5 bases spanning the gap. The CDR3: CASSLRSSGNTIYF. The CDR3 DNA reads as TGTGCCAGCAGCTTACGGTCCTCTGGAAACACCATATATTTT.

V gene TRBV10-1 combines with J gene TRBJ2-1, with TRBD1 matching over 7 bases. CDR3 length equals 15 residues. J gave up 4 bases and V 2 bases, and 5 bases lay outside the gene matches. Germline assignment: CDR1 WNHNN and CDR2 SYGVQD (reference sequence). DNA for the CDR3: TGCGCCAGCAGTGAGATCAGGGGACAGTACAATGAGCAGTTCTTC. This sequence encodes CASSEIRGQYNEQFF.

The J gene is TRBJ2-7, the V gene TRBV14, with 7 positions matching TRBD1. The CDR3 contains 15 residues. Per the germline V gene, CDR1 is SGHDN and CDR2 is FVKESK. Trimming took 2 bases from V and 6 from J; bases not matched to a gene: 10. CDR3 in amino acids: CASSQRQGLTGEQYF. CDR3 bases: TGTGCCAGCAGCCAAAGACAGGGCCTCACGGGCGAGCAGTACTTC.